Sequencing of this T cell receptor beta chain was carried out in a study of control samples from healthy donors and cancer patients. This CDR3 is 15 amino acids long. The germline gives CDR1 SGDLS, CDR2 YYNGEE. Trimming stripped 3 bases from V and 2 bases from J, with 12 bases between. Sequencing was performed with immunoSEQ multiplex PCR; in TCRdb, only in-frame clones are kept and a portion is missing. This sample yields around 130,000 clones, of which 80% to 95% are seen a single time; 8.5% to 10% belongs to the top ten. The sequence derives from a young man in good health. The sample taken for sequencing was blood. The chain uses TRBV9 and TRBJ2-1; a possible D gene is TRBD2 (6 bases). CDR3 in amino acids: CASSDSGSTYNEQFF. In DNA form, the CDR3 reads TGTGCCAGCAGCGATAGCGGATCCACCTACAATGAGCAGTTCTTC.